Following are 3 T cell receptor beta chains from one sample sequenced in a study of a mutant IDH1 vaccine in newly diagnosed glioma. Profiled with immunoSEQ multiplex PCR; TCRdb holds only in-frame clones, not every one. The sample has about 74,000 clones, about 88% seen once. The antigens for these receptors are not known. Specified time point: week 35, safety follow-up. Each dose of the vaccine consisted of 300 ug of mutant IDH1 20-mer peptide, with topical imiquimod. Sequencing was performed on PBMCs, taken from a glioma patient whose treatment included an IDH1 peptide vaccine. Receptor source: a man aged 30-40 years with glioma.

In DNA, the CDR3 is TGTGCCAGCAGCCAAATGGGGCGAGTAGAAGGGGGGCTCTCCTACAATGAGCAGTTCTTC. Translating it yields CASSQMGRVEGGLSYNEQFF. The chain joins TRBV4-2 to TRBJ2-1; D could derive from TRBD1 or TRBD2 (6 bases each). The CDR3 runs to 20 residues. Between the trimmed V and J ends, which lost 2 bases and 0 bases, there was a span of 23 bases. The germline CDR1 and CDR2 sequences are LGHNA and YNFKEQ.

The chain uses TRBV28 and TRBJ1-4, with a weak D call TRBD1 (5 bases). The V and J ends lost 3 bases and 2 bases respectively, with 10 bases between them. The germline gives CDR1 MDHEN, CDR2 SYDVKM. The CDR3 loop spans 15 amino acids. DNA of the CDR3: TGTGCCAGCAGTTTGTGGGGCCAGACTAATGAAAAACTGTTTTTT. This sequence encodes CASSLWGQTNEKLFF.

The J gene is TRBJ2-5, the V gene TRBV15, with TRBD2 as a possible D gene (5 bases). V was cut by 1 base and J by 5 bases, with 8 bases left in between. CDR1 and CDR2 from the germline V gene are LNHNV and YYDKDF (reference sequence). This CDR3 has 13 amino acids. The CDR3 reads CATSRGGWETQYF. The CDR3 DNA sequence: TGTGCCACCAGCAGAGGAGGGTGGGAGACCCAGTACTTC. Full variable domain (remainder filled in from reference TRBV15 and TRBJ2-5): DAMVIQNPRYQVTQFGKPVTLSCSQTLNHNVMYWYQQKSSQAPKLLFHYYDKDFNNEADTPDNFQSRRPNTSFCFLDIRSPGLGDTAMYLCATSRGGWETQYFGPGTRLLVL.